Listed below are T cell receptor beta chains from one sample, sequenced in a study of T cells in Graves' hyperthyroidism and ophthalmopathy. TCRdb re-derived calls from the multiplex PCR reads in MiXCR, one entry per CDR3 protein. This sample carries 310,000 or so distinct CDR3 sequences, about 15% of them seen once, and the ten largest clones take roughly 53%. The material sequenced was blood. These receptors all come from a woman aged 55-69 years with Graves' ophthalmopathy. The CDR3 runs from the conserved cysteine through the conserved F or W. Fields, in order: J gene, V gene, CDR3 protein.

TRBJ2-7 TRBV7-9 CASSLIAQAYEQYF
TRBJ2-2 TRBV19 CASGQGGTGELFF
TRBJ1-1 TRBV5-1 CASSLGEVLNTEAFF
TRBJ1-5 TRBV7-2 CASSPWTGEQPQHF
TRBJ2-7 TRBV9 CASIGGTEYSYEQYF
TRBJ1-4 TRBV7-9 CASSLAEEKLFF
TRBJ2-1 TRBV2 CASNRDRGQDEQFF
TRBJ2-7 TRBV11-2 CASSLGTLAYEQYF
TRBJ1-6 TRBV5-1 CASSPGTDNSPLHF
TRBJ2-5 TRBV12-3/TRBV12-4 CASSLGRGRQETQYF
TRBJ1-2 TRBV20-1 CSARRGRIDYGYTF
TRBJ1-2 TRBV4-3 CASSQDSDRFNYGYTF
TRBJ1-6 TRBV20-1 CSARDKGAGRGYNSPLHF
TRBJ1-5 TRBV7-2 CANSPRRGGPTGVDQPQHF
TRBJ2-4 TRBV19 CASKRGDEAKNIQYF
TRBJ1-1 TRBV3-1 CASGHRGFGAFF
TRBJ1-2 TRBV10-2 CASSDRGRMDGYTF
TRBJ2-3 TRBV28 CASRDSGRGADTQYF
TRBJ2-7 TRBV24-1 CATESWREASYEQYF
TRBJ1-6 TRBV27 CASSLLPPSSYNSPLHF
TRBJ2-7 TRBV6-5 CASSSGLAGGKYF
TRBJ1-1 TRBV29-1 CSVAAPTGTEAFF
TRBJ1-1 TRBV7-9 CASSNRVTAFF
TRBJ2-7 TRBV5-6 CASSYQYEQYF
TRBJ2-1 TRBV12-3/TRBV12-4 CASSLEARGGEFF
TRBJ2-1 TRBV20-1 CSAVPTLAGGSYNEQFF
TRBJ2-5 TRBV7-9 CASSPGTEEQETQYF
TRBJ2-3 TRBV30 CAWSNTDTQYF
TRBJ1-1 TRBV11-3 CASSLGGGNAEAFF
TRBJ2-7 TRBV20-1 CSAFLHLAEQYF
TRBJ2-1 TRBV9 CASSPQGLDEQFF
TRBJ1-2 TRBV2 CASSVDRSNGYTF
TRBJ1-1 TRBV11-1 CASSLGHLNTEAFF
TRBJ1-5 TRBV3-1 CASSSGQVFNQPQHF
TRBJ1-6 TRBV4-1 CASSQVGFRASSYNSPLHF
TRBJ1-2 TRBV5-1 CASSLYRTSFGSFEAGREGYGYTF
TRBJ1-2 TRBV5-1 CASSLFPEDGYTF
TRBJ1-5 TRBV10-2 CASSPTGTGNQPQHF
TRBJ1-4 TRBV7-2 CASSLVTGSEKLFF
TRBJ1-5 TRBV19 CASSIIRDRGYQPQHF
TRBJ1-1 TRBV28 CASSERAEAFF
TRBJ1-6 TRBV3-1 CASSRTGGDSPLHF
TRBJ1-5 TRBV20-1 CSARNGASNQPQHF
TRBJ2-5 TRBV14 CASSHGIQETQYF